This is a list of T cell receptor beta chains from one sample in a study of blood T cell repertoires in COVID-19. The protocol was immunoSEQ multiplex PCR, while the TCRdb copy is restricted to in-frame clones and leaves out a portion. The sample consists of 100,000 to 150,000 clones, roughly 83% of them appearing once. The sequenced sample consisted of peripheral blood. These receptor sequences come from a man aged 55 to 70 with acute or convalescent COVID-19. Each CDR3 is given with its conserved first and last residue. The D gene is left open where the match is weak. Some rows mark clone size as missing; the rest say once, few, many or name a class of expanded clone.

>-|-|TRBV5-1|14|TRBJ2-5
TGCGCCAGCAGCCGAACAGGGATGGGTGAGACCCAGTACTTC
CASSRTGMGETQYF
>TRBD1|-|TRBV19|14|TRBJ1-1
TGTGCCAGTAGTATTCAGGGGGGGAACACTGAAGCTTTCTTT
CASSIQGGNTEAFF
>TRBD1|-|TRBV5-5|15|TRBJ1-5
TGTGCCAGCAGCTGGGGACAGGGGGCGTATCAGCCCCAGCATTTT
CASSWGQGAYQPQHF
>TRBD1|-|TRBV6-2/TRBV6-3|18|TRBJ1-2
TGTGCCAGCAGCCCTCCGTCCGGGACAGGGGGTACTGACTATGGCTACACCTTC
CASSPPSGTGGTDYGYTF
>TRBD2|-|TRBV19|15|TRBJ2-3
TGTGCCAGTAGTATACAGGCGGGAGCTGTAGATACGCAGTATTTT
CASSIQAGAVDTQYF
>-|-|TRBV24-1|14|TRBJ1-5
TGTGCCACCAGTGACCCCGGTAGCAATCAGCCCCAGCATTTT
CATSDPGSNQPQHF
>-|-|TRBV5-4|16|TRBJ1-1
TGTGCCAGCAGCTTGGAATTGCGGGGGATGAACACTGAAGCTTTCTTT
CASSLELRGMNTEAFF
>-|-|TRBV9|14|TRBJ1-6
TGTGCCAGCAGCGTACAGGGGAATAATTCACCCCTCCACTTT
CASSVQGNNSPLHF
>TRBD1|-|TRBV5-6|14|TRBJ2-2
TGTGCCAGCAGCCTGGGACAGGGCACCGGGGAGCTGTTTTTT
CASSLGQGTGELFF
>TRBD2|-|TRBV20-1|14|TRBJ2-7
TGCAGTGCTAGTAGACTAGCGGGAGGTGGCGAGCAGTACTTC
CSASRLAGGGEQYF
>TRBD1|-|TRBV5-1|15|TRBJ2-2
TGCGCCAGCAGTGGAGGACAGGGGGGCCACCGGGAGCTGTTTTTT
CASSGGQGGHRELFF
>TRBD1|-|TRBV5-1|16|TRBJ2-7
TGCGCCAGCAGCCTACGCCAGGGACAGGGTCTGAACGAGCAGTACTTC
CASSLRQGQGLNEQYF
>-|-|TRBV2|13|TRBJ1-5
TGTGCCAGCAGTGACTGGTGGAGTCAGCCCCAGCATTTT
CASSDWWSQPQHF
>TRBD2|few|TRBV5-6|18|TRBJ2-1
TGTGCCAGCAGCTTGGGACTAGCGGGGGCCAGCTCCTACAATGAGCAGTTCTTC
CASSLGLAGASSYNEQFF
>TRBD2|-|TRBV5-1|15|TRBJ2-3
TGCGCCAGCAGCTTTGAGCGGGGGGAAACAGATACGCAGTATTTT
CASSFERGETDTQYF
>-|-|TRBV20-1|11|TRBJ1-1
TGCAGTGCTGCTACAGGATCTGTAGCTTTCTTT
CSAATGSVAFF
>-|-|TRBV27|14|TRBJ1-3
TGTGCCAGCACCACCCTCGGCTCTGGAAACACCATATATTTT
CASTTLGSGNTIYF
>-|-|TRBV18|16|TRBJ2-5
TGTGCCAGCTCACCGGCCGCCGGCCCTGGGGAGGAGACCCAGTACTTC
CASSPAAGPGEETQYF
>-|-|TRBV9|15|TRBJ1-6
TGTGCCAGCAGCGTATTGGCTCAGGGAGGTTCACCCCTCCACTTT
CASSVLAQGGSPLHF
>-|-|TRBV5-1|12|TRBJ2-3
TGCGCCAGCAGCTTTTCTCCGGATACGCAGTATTTT
CASSFSPDTQYF
>TRBD1|-|TRBV29-1|15|TRBJ2-6
TGCAGCGTCCTGACAGGGGTCTCTGGGGCCAACGTCCTGACTTTC
CSVLTGVSGANVLTF
>TRBD2|-|TRBV4-1|17|TRBJ2-7
TGCGCCAGCAGCCAAGGAAGCGGGGGGTACGGTTCCTACGAGCAGTACTTC
CASSQGSGGYGSYEQYF
>-|-|TRBV27|14|TRBJ1-2
TGTGCCAGCAGTCCTCGACAGGCTAACTATGGCTACACCTTC
CASSPRQANYGYTF
>-|few|TRBV19|14|TRBJ1-1
TGTGCCAGTAGTGTCAGGGTGGGGAACACTGAAGCTTTCTTT
CASSVRVGNTEAFF
>TRBD2|-|TRBV4-1|14|TRBJ2-7
TGCGCCAGCAGCCAAGGTAGCGGGGACTACGAGCAGTACTTC
CASSQGSGDYEQYF
>-|-|TRBV19|13|TRBJ1-1
TGTGCCAGTAGTATCGGAGCGAACACTGAAGCTTTCTTT
CASSIGANTEAFF
>-|-|TRBV19|15|TRBJ2-7
TGTGCCAGTAGGAAAACAACGGAGGGCACCTACGAGCAGTACTTC
CASRKTTEGTYEQYF
>TRBD2|-|TRBV29-1|14|TRBJ2-1
TGCAGCGCTGGGACTAGCGGGGGGACTAATGAGCAGTTCTTC
CSAGTSGGTNEQFF
>-|-|TRBV19|14|TRBJ1-5
TGTGCCAGTAGTCTATCCTCGGACAGTCAGCCCCAGCATTTT
CASSLSSDSQPQHF
>-|-|TRBV18|13|TRBJ1-5
TGTGCCAGCTCACCTATTAGCAATCAGCCCCAGCATTTT
CASSPISNQPQHF
>-|-|TRBV6-1|14|TRBJ2-3
TGTGCCAGCAGTGATTGGGGGACTTCGAATACGCAGTATTTT
CASSDWGTSNTQYF
>-|-|TRBV29-1|17|TRBJ2-1
TGCAGCGTTGAAGATCTCGGCAGATCGAGGGCGTACAATGAGCAGTTCTTC
CSVEDLGRSRAYNEQFF
>-|-|TRBV5-1|15|TRBJ2-7
TGCGCCAGCAGCTTGCTGGAGGGGGCCACCTACGAGCAGTACTTC
CASSLLEGATYEQYF
>-|-|TRBV7-3|18|TRBJ2-3
TGTGCCAGCAGCTTTGGGGGCTTAGGAGGCCCTAGCACAGATACGCAGTATTTT
CASSFGGLGGPSTDTQYF
>-|-|TRBV29-1|12|TRBJ2-5
TGCAGCGTTGGGGGGGGGCTGGAGACCCAGTACTTC
CSVGGGLETQYF
>TRBD2|-|TRBV19|15|TRBJ2-2
TGTGCCAGTAACCTGGTAGCGGGAGAAGCCGGGGAGCTGTTTTTT
CASNLVAGEAGELFF
>TRBD1|few|TRBV27|14|TRBJ1-6
TGTGCCAGCACCCACGGACAGGGCGGTTCACCCCTCCACTTT
CASTHGQGGSPLHF
>TRBD1|-|TRBV10-3|14|TRBJ1-2
TGTGCCATCAGTGAGACGGGACAGGGCGGAGGCTACACCTTC
CAISETGQGGGYTF
>-|-|TRBV19|16|TRBJ1-4
TGTGCCAGTAGGCCTATCTCCGGGGATTGTGGAGAAAAACTGTTTTTT
CASRPISGDCGEKLFF
>-|-|TRBV25-1|13|TRBJ1-4
TGTGCCAGCAGTGACAGGGGTAGTGAAAAACTGTTTTTT
CASSDRGSEKLFF
>-|-|TRBV7-9|15|TRBJ1-4
TGTGCCAGCTCTCCTCGAGATGCTCCGGGTGAAAAACTGTTTTTT
CASSPRDAPGEKLFF